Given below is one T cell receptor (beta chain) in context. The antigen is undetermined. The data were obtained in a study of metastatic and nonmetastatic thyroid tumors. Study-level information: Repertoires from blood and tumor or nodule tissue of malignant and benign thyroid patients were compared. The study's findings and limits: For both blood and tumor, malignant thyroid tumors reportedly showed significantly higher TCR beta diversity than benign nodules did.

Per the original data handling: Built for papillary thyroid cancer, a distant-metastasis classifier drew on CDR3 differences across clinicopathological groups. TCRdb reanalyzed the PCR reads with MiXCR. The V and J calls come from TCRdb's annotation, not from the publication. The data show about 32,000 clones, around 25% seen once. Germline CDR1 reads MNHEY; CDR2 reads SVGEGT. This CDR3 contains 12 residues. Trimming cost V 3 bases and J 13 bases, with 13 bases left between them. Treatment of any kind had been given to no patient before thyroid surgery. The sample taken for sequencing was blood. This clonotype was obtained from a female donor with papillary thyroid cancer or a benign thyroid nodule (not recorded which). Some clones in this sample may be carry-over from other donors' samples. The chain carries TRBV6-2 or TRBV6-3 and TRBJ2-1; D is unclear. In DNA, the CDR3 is TGTGCCAGCAGTTATGACCTACAGTGCCAGTTCTTC. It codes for CASSYDLQCQFF.